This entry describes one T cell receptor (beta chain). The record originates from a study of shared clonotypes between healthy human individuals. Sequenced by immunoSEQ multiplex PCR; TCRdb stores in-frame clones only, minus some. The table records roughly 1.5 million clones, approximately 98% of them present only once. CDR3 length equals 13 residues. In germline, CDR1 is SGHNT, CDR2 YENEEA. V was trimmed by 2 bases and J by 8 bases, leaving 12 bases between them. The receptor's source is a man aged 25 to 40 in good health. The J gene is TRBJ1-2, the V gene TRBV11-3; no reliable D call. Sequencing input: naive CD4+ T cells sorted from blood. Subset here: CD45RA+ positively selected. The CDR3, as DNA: TGTGCCAGCAGCTTATTAACAGACTCCGGCTACACCTTC. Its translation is CASSLLTDSGYTF.